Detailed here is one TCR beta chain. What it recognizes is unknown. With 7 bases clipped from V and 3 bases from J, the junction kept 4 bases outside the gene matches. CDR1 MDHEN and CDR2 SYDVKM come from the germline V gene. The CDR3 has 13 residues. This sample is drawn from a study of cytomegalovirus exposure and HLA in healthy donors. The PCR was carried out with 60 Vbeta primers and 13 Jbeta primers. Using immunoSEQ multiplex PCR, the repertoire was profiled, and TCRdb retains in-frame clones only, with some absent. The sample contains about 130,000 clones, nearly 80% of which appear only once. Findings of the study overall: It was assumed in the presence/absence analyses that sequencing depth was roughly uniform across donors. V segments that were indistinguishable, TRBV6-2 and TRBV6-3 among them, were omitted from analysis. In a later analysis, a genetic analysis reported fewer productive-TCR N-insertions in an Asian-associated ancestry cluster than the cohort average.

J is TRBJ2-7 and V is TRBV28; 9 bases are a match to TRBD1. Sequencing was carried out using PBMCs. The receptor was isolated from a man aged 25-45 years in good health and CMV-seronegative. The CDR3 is CASTYRGLYEQYF. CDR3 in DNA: TGTGCCAGCACCTACAGGGGGCTCTACGAGCAGTACTTC. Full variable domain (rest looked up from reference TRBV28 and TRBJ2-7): DVKVTQSSRYLVKRTGEKVFLECVQDMDHENMFWYRQDPGLGLRLIYFSYDVKMKEKGDIPEGYSVSREKKERFSLILESASTNQTSMYLCASTYRGLYEQYFGPGTRLTVT.